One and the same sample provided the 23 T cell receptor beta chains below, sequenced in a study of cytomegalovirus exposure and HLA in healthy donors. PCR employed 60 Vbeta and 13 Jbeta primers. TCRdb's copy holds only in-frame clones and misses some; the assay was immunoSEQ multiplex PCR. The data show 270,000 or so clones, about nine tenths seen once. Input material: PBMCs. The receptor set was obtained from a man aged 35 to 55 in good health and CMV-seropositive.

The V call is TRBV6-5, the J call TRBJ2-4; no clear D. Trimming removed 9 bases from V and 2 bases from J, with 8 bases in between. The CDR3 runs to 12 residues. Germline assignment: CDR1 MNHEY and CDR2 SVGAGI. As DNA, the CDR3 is TGTGCCAGTTTATTCTCCAAAAACATTCAGTACTTC. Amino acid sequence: CASLFSKNIQYF.

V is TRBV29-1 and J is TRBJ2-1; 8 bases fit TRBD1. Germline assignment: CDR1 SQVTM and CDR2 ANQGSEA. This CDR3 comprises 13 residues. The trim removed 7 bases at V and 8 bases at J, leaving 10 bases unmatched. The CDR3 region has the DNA TGCAGCGCCAAGGACAGGGTTAAGCATGAGCAGTTCTTC. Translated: CSAKDRVKHEQFF.

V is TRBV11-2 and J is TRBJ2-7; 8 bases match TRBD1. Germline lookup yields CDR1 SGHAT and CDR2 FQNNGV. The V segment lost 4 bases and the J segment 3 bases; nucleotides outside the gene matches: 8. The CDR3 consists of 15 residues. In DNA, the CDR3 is TGTGCCAGCAGCTCGATCCAGGGGGCTAGCTACGAGCAGTACTTC. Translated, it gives CASSSIQGASYEQYF.

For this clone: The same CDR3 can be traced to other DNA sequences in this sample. The CDR3 is CASLFPLAGTYEQYF. For the CDR3, the DNA is TGTGCCAGCCTTTTCCCCCTAGCGGGGACCTACGAGCAGTACTTC. V and J are TRBV2 and TRBJ2-7, with TRBD2 matching 9 bases. The ends lost 8 bases at V and 2 bases at J; junction bases unmatched: 10. The CDR3 totals 15 residues. Per germline, CDR1 SNHLY and CDR2 FYNNEI.

The CDR3 nucleotides are TGTGCCAGCAGCTTGAAGCGGGAGCTACGCAATGAGCAGTTCTTC. This translates into CASSLKRELRNEQFF. The chain employs TRBV5-4 and TRBJ2-1; 8 nucleotides line up with TRBD2. V lost 1 base, J lost 6 bases, and 6 bases stayed unmatched. In germline, CDR1 is SGHNT, CDR2 YYREEE (reference sequence). The CDR3 length is 15 residues.

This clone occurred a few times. The CDR3 region has the DNA TGTGCCAGCAGTCACAGGGAAAGGAGGACTGAAGCTTTCTTT. It translates to CASSHRERRTEAFF. The V and J genes are TRBV6-1 and TRBJ1-1; D is possibly TRBD1 (6 bases). V was clipped by 5 bases and J by 5 bases, with 15 bases between them. Germline assignment: CDR1 MNHNS and CDR2 SASEGT. The CDR3 has 14 amino acids.

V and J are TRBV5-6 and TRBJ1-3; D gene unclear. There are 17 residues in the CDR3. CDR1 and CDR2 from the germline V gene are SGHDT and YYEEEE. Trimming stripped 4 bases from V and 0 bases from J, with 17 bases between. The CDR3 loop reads CASSPGGSSHSGNTIYF. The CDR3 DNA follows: TGTGCCAGCAGCCCTGGAGGGTCCTCTCACTCTGGAAACACCATATATTTT.

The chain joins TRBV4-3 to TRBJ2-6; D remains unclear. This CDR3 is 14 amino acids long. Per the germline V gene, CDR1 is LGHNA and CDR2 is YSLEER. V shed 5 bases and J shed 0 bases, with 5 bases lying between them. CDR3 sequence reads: CASSFLSGANVLTF. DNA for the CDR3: TGCGCCAGCAGCTTTCTCTCTGGGGCCAACGTCCTGACTTTC.

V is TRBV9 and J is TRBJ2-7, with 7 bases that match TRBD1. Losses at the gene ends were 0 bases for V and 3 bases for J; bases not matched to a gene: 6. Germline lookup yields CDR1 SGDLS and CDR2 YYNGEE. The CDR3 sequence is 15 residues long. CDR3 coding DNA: TGTGCCAGCAGCGTAGGTCCGGGGACAGACTACGAGCAGTACTTC. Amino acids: CASSVGPGTDYEQYF.

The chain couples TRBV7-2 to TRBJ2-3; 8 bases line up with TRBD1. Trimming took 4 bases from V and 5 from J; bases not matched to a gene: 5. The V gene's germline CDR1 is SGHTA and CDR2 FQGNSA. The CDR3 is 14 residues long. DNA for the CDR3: TGTGCCAGCAGCTCCGACAGGGGTAAAGATACGCAGTATTTT. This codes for CASSSDRGKDTQYF. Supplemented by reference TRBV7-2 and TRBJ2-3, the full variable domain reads GAGVSQSPSNKVTEKGKDVELRCDPISGHTALYWYRQSLGQGLEFLIYFQGNSAPDKSGLPSDRFSAERTGGSVSTLTIQRTQQEDSAVYLCASSSDRGKDTQYFGPGTRLTVL.

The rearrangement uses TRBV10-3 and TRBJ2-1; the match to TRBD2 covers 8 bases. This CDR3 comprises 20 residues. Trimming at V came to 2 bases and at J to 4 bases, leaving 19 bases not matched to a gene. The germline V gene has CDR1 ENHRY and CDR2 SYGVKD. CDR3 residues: CAISEGRGTRAGVRYNEQFF. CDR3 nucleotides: TGTGCCATCAGTGAGGGGAGAGGTACTCGAGCGGGAGTAAGGTACAATGAGCAGTTCTTC.

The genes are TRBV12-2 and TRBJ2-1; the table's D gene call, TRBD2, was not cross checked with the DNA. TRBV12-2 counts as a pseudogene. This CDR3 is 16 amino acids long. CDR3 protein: CASRSNRDYYYNEQFF. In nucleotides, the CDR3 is TGTGCAAGTCGCTCCAACAGGGACTACTACTACAATGAGCAGTTCTTC.

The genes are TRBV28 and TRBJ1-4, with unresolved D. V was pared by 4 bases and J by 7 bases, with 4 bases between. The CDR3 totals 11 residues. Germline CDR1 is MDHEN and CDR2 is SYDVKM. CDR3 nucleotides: TGTGCCAGCAGTTCCGGTGAAAAACTGTTTTTT. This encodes CASSSGEKLFF.

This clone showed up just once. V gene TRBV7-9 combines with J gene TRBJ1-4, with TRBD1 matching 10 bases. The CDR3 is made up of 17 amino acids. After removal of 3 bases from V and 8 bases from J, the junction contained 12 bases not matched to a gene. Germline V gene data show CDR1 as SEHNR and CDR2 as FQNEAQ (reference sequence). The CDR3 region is CASSFVGGTGAGEKLFF. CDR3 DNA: TGTGCCAGCAGCTTTGTAGGGGGGACAGGGGCCGGCGAAAAACTGTTTTTT. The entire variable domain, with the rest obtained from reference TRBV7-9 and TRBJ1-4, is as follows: DTGVSQNPRHKITKRGQNVTFRCDPISEHNRLYWYRQTLGQGPEFLTYFQNEAQLEKSRLLSDRFSAERPKGSFSTLEIQRTEQGDSAMYLCASSFVGGTGAGEKLFFGSGTQLSVL.

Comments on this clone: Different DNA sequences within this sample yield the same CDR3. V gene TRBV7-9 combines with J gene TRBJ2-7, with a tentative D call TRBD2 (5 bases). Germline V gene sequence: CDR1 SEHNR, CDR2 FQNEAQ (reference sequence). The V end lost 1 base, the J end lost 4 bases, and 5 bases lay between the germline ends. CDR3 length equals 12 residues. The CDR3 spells CASSLGRYEQYF. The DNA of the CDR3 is TGTGCCAGCAGCTTAGGGAGGTACGAGCAGTACTTC.

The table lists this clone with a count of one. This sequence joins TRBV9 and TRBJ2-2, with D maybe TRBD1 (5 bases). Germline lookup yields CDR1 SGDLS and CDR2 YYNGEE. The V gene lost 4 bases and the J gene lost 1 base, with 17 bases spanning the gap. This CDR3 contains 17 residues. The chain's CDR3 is CASSRTSANLNTGELFF. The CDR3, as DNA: TGTGCCAGCAGCCGGACAAGCGCGAATTTGAACACCGGGGAGCTGTTTTTT. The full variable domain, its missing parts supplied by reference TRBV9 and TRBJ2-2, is DSGVTQTPKHLITATGQRVTLRCSPRSGDLSVYWYQQSLDQGLQFLIQYYNGEERAKGNILERFSAQQFPDLHSELNLSSLELGDSALYFCASSRTSANLNTGELFFGEGSRLTVL.

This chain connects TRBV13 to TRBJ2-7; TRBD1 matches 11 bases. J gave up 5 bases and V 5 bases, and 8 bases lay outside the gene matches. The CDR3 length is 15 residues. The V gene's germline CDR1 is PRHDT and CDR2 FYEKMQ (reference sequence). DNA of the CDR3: TGTGCCAGCAGCCCCCGGACAGGGGGCCGCGACGAGCAGTACTTC. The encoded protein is CASSPRTGGRDEQYF. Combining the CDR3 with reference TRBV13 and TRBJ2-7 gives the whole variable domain AAGVIQSPRHLIKEKRETATLKCYPIPRHDTVYWYQQGPGQDPQFLISFYEKMQSDKGSIPDRFSAQQFSDYHSELNMSSLELGDSALYFCASSPRTGGRDEQYFGPGTRLTVT.

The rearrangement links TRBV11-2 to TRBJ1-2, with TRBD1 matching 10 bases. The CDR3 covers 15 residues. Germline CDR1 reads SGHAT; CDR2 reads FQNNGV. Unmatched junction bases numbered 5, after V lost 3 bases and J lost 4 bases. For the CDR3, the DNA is TGTGCCAGCAGCTTCGGGACAGGGGACGCCTATGGCTACACCTTC. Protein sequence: CASSFGTGDAYGYTF. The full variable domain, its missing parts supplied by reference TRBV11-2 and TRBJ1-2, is EAGVAQSPRYKIIEKRQSVAFWCNPISGHATLYWYQQILGQGPKLLIQFQNNGVVDDSQLPKDRFSAERLKGVDSTLKIQPAKLEDSAVYLCASSFGTGDAYGYTFGSGTRLTVV.

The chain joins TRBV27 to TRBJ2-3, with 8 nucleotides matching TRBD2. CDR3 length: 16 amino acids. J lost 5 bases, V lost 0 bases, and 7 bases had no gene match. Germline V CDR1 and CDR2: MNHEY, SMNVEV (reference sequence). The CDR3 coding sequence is TGTGCCAGCAGTTTATCGACGGGAGGGCCGGTAGATACGCAGTATTTT. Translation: CASSLSTGGPVDTQYF.

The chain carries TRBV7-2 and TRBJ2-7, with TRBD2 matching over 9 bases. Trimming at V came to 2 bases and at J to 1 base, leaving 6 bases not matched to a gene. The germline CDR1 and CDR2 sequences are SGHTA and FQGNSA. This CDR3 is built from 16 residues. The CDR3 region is CASSLSSGLASYEQYF. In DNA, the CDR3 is TGTGCCAGCAGCTTAAGTTCGGGACTAGCATCCTACGAGCAGTACTTC.

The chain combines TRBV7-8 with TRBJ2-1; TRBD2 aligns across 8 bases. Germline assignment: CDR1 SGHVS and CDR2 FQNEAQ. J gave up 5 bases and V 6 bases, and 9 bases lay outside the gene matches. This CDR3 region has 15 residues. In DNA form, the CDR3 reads TGTGCCAGCAGGGGGATGGCGGGAGGCGACAATGAGCAGTTCTTC. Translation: CASRGMAGGDNEQFF.

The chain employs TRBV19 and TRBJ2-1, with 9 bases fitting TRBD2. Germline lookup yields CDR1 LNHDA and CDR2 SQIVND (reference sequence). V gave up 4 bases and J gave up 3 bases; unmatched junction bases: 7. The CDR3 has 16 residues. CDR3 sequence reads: CASSTPSGANYNEQFF. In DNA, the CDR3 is TGTGCCAGTAGTACGCCTAGCGGGGCAAACTACAATGAGCAGTTCTTC.

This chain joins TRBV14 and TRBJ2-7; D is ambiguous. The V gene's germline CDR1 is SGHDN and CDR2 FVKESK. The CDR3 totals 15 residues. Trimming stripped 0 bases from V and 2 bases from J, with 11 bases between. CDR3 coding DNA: TGTGCCAGCAGCCAAGATCGTACAGCCGCCTACGAGCAGTACTTC. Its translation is CASSQDRTAAYEQYF. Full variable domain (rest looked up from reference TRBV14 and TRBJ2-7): EAGVTQFPSHSVIEKGQTVTLRCDPISGHDNLYWYRRVMGKEIKFLLHFVKESKQDESGMPNNRFLAERTGGTYSTLKVQPAELEDSGVYFCASSQDRTAAYEQYFGPGTRLTVT.